The rows below give T cell receptor beta chains drawn from one sample of a study of beta chain features in type 1 diabetes. Clones were read by immunoSEQ multiplex PCR, and TCRdb kept only the in-frame ones, dropping some. The table includes over 120,000 clones, less than 15% detected once. Sequenced sample: central memory CD4+ T cells from blood. These TCRs come from a man between 18 and 29 years old with type 1 diabetes. The CDR3 runs from the conserved cysteine through the conserved F or W. The D gene is left open where the match is weak. Size is omitted from some rows. Given values are once, few, many or a class for expanded clones.

j_call clone_size v_call d_call cdr3_aa cdr3_nt
TRBJ1-1 few TRBV2 . CASRSFENTEAFF TGTGCCAGCCGCTCCTTCGAGAACACTGAAGCTTTCTTT
TRBJ1-2 . TRBV5-6 . CASSLFSRDAGGYTF TGTGCCAGCAGCTTGTTCTCTCGGGACGCGGGAGGCTACACCTTC
TRBJ2-1 . TRBV9 TRBD1 CASSVYPDGTVNEQFF TGTGCCAGCAGCGTATATCCCGATGGGACAGTCAATGAGCAGTTCTTC
TRBJ2-7 . TRBV7-2 . CASSSYLDYEQYF TGTGCCAGCAGCTCTTACCTAGATTACGAGCAGTACTTC
TRBJ1-1 . TRBV7-3 TRBD1 CASSQTGNPPEAFF TGTGCCAGCAGCCAGACAGGGAATCCTCCTGAAGCTTTCTTT
TRBJ1-2 few TRBV28 TRBD1 CASTDREHGYTF TGTGCCAGCACCGACAGGGAACATGGCTACACCTTC
TRBJ2-3 few TRBV2 . CASSPTGSTDTQYF TGTGCCAGCAGTCCGACAGGTAGCACAGATACGCAGTATTTT
TRBJ2-1 few TRBV7-9 TRBD2 CASSPELAGNGEQFF TGTGCCAGCAGCCCAGAACTAGCGGGGAATGGTGAGCAGTTCTTC
TRBJ2-1 . TRBV5-6 . CASSLSGSRYNEQFF TGTGCCAGCAGCTTGAGTGGCTCCCGCTACAATGAGCAGTTCTTC
TRBJ1-6 . TRBV19 TRBD1 CASSPGTGGPAPLHF TGTGCCAGTAGTCCTGGGACAGGGGGCCCGGCACCCCTCCACTTT
TRBJ1-1 . TRBV19 . CASSSQRRTGAFF TGTGCCAGTAGTTCCCAACGTAGGACGGGAGCTTTCTTT
TRBJ2-3 few TRBV5-1 . CASSLAIVVGDTQYF TGCGCCAGCAGCTTGGCCATAGTTGTCGGAGATACGCAGTATTTT
TRBJ1-1 few TRBV7-6 . CASSAEPGATEAFF TGTGCCAGCAGCGCCGAGCCCGGGGCCACTGAAGCTTTCTTT
TRBJ1-1 . TRBV7-9 . CASRLDLRASEAFF TGTGCCAGCAGGCTCGACCTCAGGGCTTCTGAAGCTTTCTTT
TRBJ1-5 few TRBV4-1 TRBD1 CASSQDQTGASNQPQHF TGCGCCAGCAGCCAAGATCAAACAGGGGCTAGCAATCAGCCCCAGCATTTT
TRBJ1-3 few TRBV5-1 . CASKDLRNSGNTIYF TGCGCCAGCAAAGATCTCCGCAACTCTGGAAACACCATATATTTT
TRBJ1-1 few TRBV11-3 . CASSLDPGKDTEAFF TGTGCCAGCAGCTTAGATCCAGGGAAGGACACTGAAGCTTTCTTT
TRBJ2-4 few TRBV6-5 TRBD1 CASSIMGQVADQYF TGTGCCAGCAGCATAATGGGACAGGTCGCCGATCAGTACTTC
TRBJ1-1 . TRBV6-5 . CASSYGRGRMNTEAFF TGTGCCAGCAGTTACGGGAGGGGACGGATGAACACTGAAGCTTTCTTT
TRBJ2-5 . TRBV27 . CASSLRPGETQYF TGTGCCAGCAGTTTGAGGCCGGGGGAGACCCAGTACTTC
TRBJ1-6 . TRBV29-1 . CSAASRGGSNSPLHF TGCAGCGCTGCCAGCCGGGGCGGTAGCAATTCACCCCTCCACTTT
TRBJ1-4 few TRBV30 . CASTSSPSTNEKLFF TGTGCCAGCACCTCGAGTCCTTCAACTAATGAAAAACTGTTTTTT
TRBJ2-3 few TRBV5-1 . CASSLVPTDLSTDTQYF TGCGCCAGCAGCTTGGTTCCGACAGACCTTAGCACAGATACGCAGTATTTT
TRBJ2-1 . TRBV28 . CATITYNEQFF TGTGCCACCATCACCTACAATGAGCAGTTCTTC
TRBJ2-7 . TRBV28 . CATYSNFYEQYF TGTGCCACCTACAGTAATTTCTACGAGCAGTACTTC
TRBJ1-2 . TRBV2 . CASSDGDYGYTF TGTGCCAGCAGTGATGGGGACTATGGCTACACCTTC
TRBJ2-1 . TRBV6-1 . CASILDRTIYNEQFF TGTGCCAGCATCCTGGACAGAACGATCTACAATGAGCAGTTCTTC
TRBJ2-7 many TRBV25-1 . CASRGLNVGYEQYF TGTGCCAGCAGAGGGCTCAACGTCGGATACGAGCAGTACTTC
TRBJ2-1 many TRBV5-1 . CASSLDFAGGTYNEQFF TGCGCCAGCAGCTTGGACTTCGCGGGCGGAACCTACAATGAGCAGTTCTTC
TRBJ1-6 few TRBV7-8 TRBD1 CASSNNPDRRETLHF TGTGCCAGCAGCAATAACCCGGACAGGCGGGAGACCCTCCACTTT
TRBJ2-7 . TRBV28 . CASSSPGIRGEQYF TGTGCCAGCAGTTCCCCGGGTATTCGGGGCGAGCAGTACTTC
TRBJ2-7 few TRBV28 . CASSLGVPYEQYF TGTGCCAGCAGTTTAGGGGTACCCTACGAGCAGTACTTC
TRBJ2-3 . TRBV12-5 . CASGSSWGPTDTQYF TGTGCTAGTGGCTCCTCGTGGGGCCCCACAGATACGCAGTATTTT
TRBJ2-1 . TRBV9 . CASSRFEDPYNEQFF TGTGCCAGCAGCAGGTTTGAAGATCCCTACAATGAGCAGTTCTTC
TRBJ1-2 many TRBV28 . CASTPGEVNYGYTF TGTGCCAGCACCCCAGGGGAGGTAAACTATGGCTACACCTTC
TRBJ2-7 . TRBV29-1 TRBD1 CSGGTGTGGEQYF TGCAGCGGTGGGACAGGGACAGGGGGCGAGCAGTACTTC
TRBJ1-2 few TRBV30 TRBD1 CAWSVSGTGLRGYTF TGTGCCTGGAGTGTCTCCGGGACAGGGCTACGTGGCTACACCTTC
TRBJ2-3 . TRBV11-2 TRBD2 CASSNLGGGNTDTQYF TGTGCCAGCAGCAATTTAGGCGGGGGAAATACAGATACGCAGTATTTT
TRBJ2-3 . TRBV5-8 . CASSPRADTQYF TGTGCCAGCAGCCCCCGGGCAGATACGCAGTATTTT
TRBJ2-7 . TRBV9 TRBD1 CASSVGTGDNLYEQYF TGTGCCAGCAGCGTAGGAACAGGGGACAATCTTTACGAGCAGTACTTC
TRBJ2-1 . TRBV7-2 . CASSHRVSGYNEQFF TGTGCCAGCAGCCATCGTGTGAGCGGCTACAATGAGCAGTTCTTC
TRBJ1-5 few TRBV30 . CAWGDPGQPQHF TGTGCCTGGGGTGACCCGGGGCAGCCCCAGCATTTT
TRBJ1-5 few TRBV29-1 . CSVDDSLGPQHF TGCAGCGTTGACGACAGCCTAGGGCCCCAGCATTTT
TRBJ2-3 few TRBV5-6 . CASSLRSADTQYF TGTGCCAGCAGCTTGAGGTCTGCAGATACGCAGTATTTT